One and the same sample provided the 29 T cell receptor beta chains below, sequenced in a study of T-cell reconstitution after alpha-beta-depleted transplantation in children. Unique molecular identifiers were used in preparing the TCRbeta library. TCRdb ran MiXCR on the PCR reads and lists one entry per CDR3 protein. This repertoire shows under 750,000 distinct CDR3 sequences, 23% found once; its top ten account for 13% to 15%. The sequencing here drew on PBMCs, mostly from graft donor cells, taken 360 days after TCRalphabeta/CD19-depleted stem cell transplant. Receptor source: a boy younger than two who had a stem cell transplant for acute myeloid leukemia, so the T cells may come from the graft donor.

The chain joins TRBV7-2 to TRBJ1-5; no firm D call. Germline V CDR1 and CDR2: SGHTA, FQGNSA. Trimming took off 2 bases at V and 9 bases at J, with 14 bases between the two ends. The CDR3 totals 14 residues. Here the CDR3 DNA reads TGTGCCAGCAGCTTATTGGCAGCCTCGGGGCCCCAGCATTTT. It encodes CASSLLAASGPQHF.

This clonotype showed up many times. Here the CDR3 DNA reads TGTGCCAGCAGCCCGGGACTAGCGGGGGGGCGTGAGCAGTACTTC. The encoded protein is CASSPGLAGGREQYF. The chain has TRBV12-3 or TRBV12-4 and TRBJ2-7; TRBD2 agrees at 16 bases. Unmatched junction bases numbered 6, after V lost 6 bases and J lost 7 bases. CDR3 length equals 15 residues.

The chain joins TRBV6-1 to TRBJ2-2; 7 nucleotides align to TRBD1. The junction had 8 bases not matched to a gene; V was cut back by 6 bases and J by 4 bases. Germline lookup yields CDR1 MNHNS and CDR2 SASEGT. The CDR3 contains 15 residues. The chain's CDR3 is CASSEPGTATGELFF. CDR3 in DNA: TGTGCCAGCAGCGAGCCCGGGACAGCCACCGGGGAGCTGTTTTTT.

The CDR3 loop reads CASSRTTQEPEQFF. DNA for the CDR3: TGTGCCAGCTCACGTACCACCCAGGAACCTGAGCAGTTCTTC. The chain combines TRBV18 with TRBJ2-1; D unresolved. Trimming stripped 4 bases from V and 9 bases from J, with 16 bases between. Looked up from germline, CDR1 is KGHSH and CDR2 is LQKENI. CDR3 length: 14 residues.

About this clonotype itself: Because the CDR3 is missing its conserved closing phenylalanine or tryptophan, this is likely a read error. The chain has TRBV20-1 and TRBJ2-3; TRBD1 matches 7 bases. From germline, CDR1 is DFQATT and CDR2 SNEGSKA (reference sequence). V gave up 6 bases and J gave up 1 base; unmatched junction bases: 10. The CDR3 totals 15 residues. The CDR3 nucleotides read TGCAGTGCCCTGAAAGACAGGGTAGGCACAGATACGCAGTATTAT. Amino acid sequence: CSALKDRVGTDTQYY.

The J gene is TRBJ1-6, the V gene TRBV13; D is unclear. V lost 5 bases and J 8 bases, leaving 16 bases between the germline ends. Germline-derived CDR1 and CDR2 are PRHDT and FYEKMQ (reference sequence). The CDR3 runs 15 residues. In nucleotides, the CDR3 is TGTGCCAGCAGCCTCAAGCCGGGAATACATTCACCCCTCCACTTT. This translates into CASSLKPGIHSPLHF.

The table lists this clonotype with a few counts. The chain joins TRBV29-1 to TRBJ2-7; 9 nucleotides line up with TRBD1. Germline values: CDR1 SQVTM, CDR2 ANQGSEA. The CDR3 extends over 18 amino acids. Trimming removed 4 bases from V and 1 base from J; junction bases left unmatched: 17. The CDR3 here is CSVAVPPGTGSGSYEQYF. CDR3 bases: TGCAGCGTTGCAGTACCCCCCGGGACAGGGTCGGGATCCTACGAGCAGTACTTC.

The J gene is TRBJ2-3, the V gene TRBV28; D ambiguous. The V end lost 5 bases, the J end lost 3 bases, and 12 bases lay between the germline ends. Germline assignment: CDR1 MDHEN and CDR2 SYDVKM. This CDR3 is built from 14 residues. CDR3 sequence: CASSPSLGTDTQYF. CDR3 nucleotide sequence: TGTGCCAGCAGTCCCTCCCTTGGGACAGATACGCAGTATTTT.

The chain couples TRBV7-3 to TRBJ2-3; D gene uncertain. Germline assignment: CDR1 SGHTA and CDR2 FQGTGA. Trimming left V 3 bases short and J 3 bases short, with 10 bases between. The CDR3 is made up of 14 amino acids. CDR3: CASSLGSLTDTQYF. In nucleotides, the CDR3 is TGTGCCAGCAGCTTGGGCAGTCTTACAGATACGCAGTATTTT.

This clonotype was counted at least ten times. This chain links TRBV20-1 with TRBJ1-1; D remains unclear. The V gene lost 0 bases and the J gene lost 6 bases, with 11 bases spanning the gap. This CDR3 region has 13 residues. Per the germline V gene, CDR1 is DFQATT and CDR2 is SNEGSKA (reference sequence). Here the CDR3 reads CSARDVVSAEAFF. CDR3 sequence (DNA): TGCAGTGCTAGAGATGTAGTTAGCGCTGAAGCTTTCTTT.

There are many counts of this clonotype. The J gene is TRBJ2-1, the V gene TRBV20-1, with 8 bases matching TRBD2. V shed 7 bases and J 4 bases; nucleotides not matched to a gene: 6. Germline assignment: CDR1 DFQATT and CDR2 SNEGSKA (reference sequence). CDR3 length: 13 residues. The CDR3 region has the DNA TGCAGTGGTAAGGCTAGCGGGTACAATGAGCAGTTCTTC. Translating gives CSGKASGYNEQFF.

In this sample, this clonotype turned up many times. The chain is built from TRBV20-1 and TRBJ2-5; D call uncertain. Germline CDR1 DFQATT, CDR2 SNEGSKA (reference sequence). The CDR3 consists of 13 residues. V was cut by 3 bases and J by 5 bases, with 13 bases left in between. DNA of the CDR3: TGCAGTGCTAGCGGTTGGCGAAATGAGACCCAGTACTTC. This gives the protein CSASGWRNETQYF.

The chain has TRBV20-1 and TRBJ2-5; TRBD2 matches 7 bases. The germline V gene has CDR1 DFQATT and CDR2 SNEGSKA (reference sequence). The CDR3 consists of 13 residues. V lost 3 bases and J lost 2; bases outside the gene matches: 3. The CDR3, as DNA: TGCAGTGCTAGTGTACTAGCGCAAGAGACCCAGTACTTC. Protein sequence: CSASVLAQETQYF.

There are a few counts of this clonotype. The chain links TRBV29-1 to TRBJ2-1; the D gene could be TRBD1 or TRBD2 (6 bases each). V was cut by 7 bases and J by 2 bases, with 18 bases left in between. CDR3 size: 15 residues. CDR1 is SQVTM and CDR2 is ANQGSEA in the germline V gene. The CDR3 sequence: CSAPNREVAYNEQFF. The CDR3 region has the DNA TGCAGCGCACCGAACAGGGAGGTAGCCTACAATGAGCAGTTCTTC.

The gene calls are TRBV7-3 and TRBJ2-7; D remains unclear. The V and J ends lost 5 bases and 3 bases respectively, with 17 bases between them. The length of the CDR3 is 15 residues. The germline V gene has CDR1 SGHTA and CDR2 FQGTGA. The CDR3 protein is CASSPRHPVGYEQYF. CDR3 coding DNA: TGTGCCAGCAGCCCCAGACACCCCGTTGGCTACGAGCAGTACTTC.

This chain uses TRBV2 with TRBJ2-3, with TRBD1 matching over 10 bases. Trimming took 7 bases from V and 3 from J; bases not matched to a gene: 1. Germline CDR1 SNHLY, CDR2 FYNNEI. The CDR3 is 13 amino acids. DNA for the CDR3: TGTGCCAGCAAGGGACAGGGGACAGATACGCAGTATTTT. Amino acids: CASKGQGTDTQYF.

There are a few counts of this clonotype. The chain uses TRBV6-1 and TRBJ2-7, with TRBD1 matching over 11 bases. The CDR3 sequence is 14 residues long. The germline V gene encodes CDR1 MNHNS and CDR2 SASEGT. V was clipped by 4 bases and J by 6 bases; unmatched bases: 5. The CDR3 DNA follows: TGTGCCAGCAGTGTGGACAGGGGGCCCCTCGAGCAGTACTTC. Encoded protein: CASSVDRGPLEQYF.

Only a few counts were recorded for this clonotype. The gene calls are TRBV7-2 and TRBJ1-1; 9 bases are shared with TRBD1. Germline CDR1 reads SGHTA; CDR2 reads FQGNSA. The V gene end was trimmed by 5 bases and the J gene end by 1 base; junction bases not matched to a gene: 11. The CDR3 covers 17 residues. CDR3 DNA sequence: TGTGCCAGCAGCCCCGGTGGGGGACAGGGATCGAACACTGAAGCTTTCTTT. Protein: CASSPGGGQGSNTEAFF.

The chain joins TRBV20-1 to TRBJ2-2; unclear D gene. V shed 1 base and J shed 2 bases, with 8 bases lying between them. This CDR3 spans 14 amino acids. Per the germline V gene, CDR1 is DFQATT and CDR2 is SNEGSKA (reference sequence). The CDR3 region has the DNA TGCAGTGCTAGAGTACTGACTAACACCGGGGAGCTGTTTTTT. Protein sequence: CSARVLTNTGELFF.

This clonotype was detected only a few times. This chain uses TRBV6-1 with TRBJ2-1; tentatively, D is TRBD2 (6 bases). The V end was cut by 6 bases, the J end by 5 bases, with 14 bases between. The germline gives CDR1 MNHNS, CDR2 SASEGT. The CDR3 covers 14 residues. The CDR3 loop reads CASSDPGRNNEQFF. The CDR3 DNA is TGTGCCAGCAGCGATCCGGGGAGGAACAATGAGCAGTTCTTC.

The chain employs TRBV20-1 and TRBJ2-5, with D tentatively TRBD1 (5 bases). Germline CDR1 DFQATT, CDR2 SNEGSKA (reference sequence). There are 14 residues in the CDR3. V gave up 3 bases and J gave up 7 bases, with 18 bases separating them. CDR3 DNA: TGCAGTGCTAGGTCAGGGTTTGGATTCGGGACCCAGTACTTC. As protein: CSARSGFGFGTQYF.

In this sample, this clonotype turned up many times. The rearrangement joins TRBV6-5 to TRBJ2-3; TRBD2 matches at 7 bases. Trimming removed 8 bases from V and 0 bases from J; junction bases left unmatched: 8. CDR3 length: 15 amino acids. Germline lookup yields CDR1 MNHEY and CDR2 SVGAGI. The CDR3 sequence: CASQRRGVSTDTQYF. The CDR3 DNA reads as TGTGCCAGCCAGCGCCGGGGGGTTAGCACAGATACGCAGTATTTT.

In this sample, this clonotype turned up many times. DNA of the CDR3: TGTGCCAGCACGGGGGGGGGACTAGCGGATAATGAGCAGTTCTTC. It encodes CASTGGGLADNEQFF. The V call is TRBV6-5, the J call TRBJ2-1; 11 bases align to TRBD2. V gave up 7 bases and J gave up 7 bases; unmatched junction bases: 9. Germline assignment: CDR1 MNHEY and CDR2 SVGAGI. CDR3 length: 15 amino acids.

The table lists this clonotype with many counts. The genes are TRBV10-3 and TRBJ2-1; 11 nucleotides agree with TRBD2. V shed 5 bases and J 7 bases; nucleotides not matched to a gene: 7. This CDR3 region has 15 residues. CDR1 and CDR2 from the germline V gene are ENHRY and SYGVKD. The CDR3: CAISLAGGRGNEQFF. The CDR3, as DNA: TGTGCCATCAGTCTAGCGGGGGGCCGCGGGAATGAGCAGTTCTTC.

The sample holds many counts of this clonotype. The chain is built from TRBV4-1 and TRBJ2-5, with 11 bases identical to TRBD2. The CDR3 has 17 residues. Germline V gene sequence: CDR1 MGHRA, CDR2 YSYEKL. V trimming: 4 bases; J trimming: 2 bases; junction bases outside the gene matches: 9. CDR3 bases: TGCGCCAGCAGCCCCCAATCCCGACTAGCGGGGCAAGAGACCCAGTACTTC. Its translation is CASSPQSRLAGQETQYF.

The chain uses TRBV6-1 and TRBJ2-2; D is ambiguous. In germline, CDR1 is MNHNS, CDR2 SASEGT. V dropped 7 bases and J dropped 1 base, with 10 bases sitting between them. CDR3 length equals 14 residues. The CDR3 spells CASNPGGNTGELFF. CDR3 DNA: TGTGCCAGCAATCCAGGTGGGAACACCGGGGAGCTGTTTTTT.

This clonotype has more than one count but fewer than ten. The chain uses TRBV7-2 and TRBJ2-2; no clear D gene. Germline V gives CDR1 SGHTA, CDR2 FQGNSA. V lost 1 base, J lost 7 bases, and 13 bases lay in between. The CDR3 runs to 15 residues. The CDR3: CASSLDPPEGGELFF. As DNA, the CDR3 is TGTGCCAGCAGCTTAGATCCCCCGGAAGGCGGGGAGCTGTTTTTT.

This clonotype showed up many times. The DNA for the CDR3 is TGCAGTGCTAGCAGACGGAGCTCCTACAATGAGCAGTTCTTC. It encodes CSASRRSSYNEQFF. This chain links TRBV20-1 with TRBJ2-1; D unresolved. There are 14 residues in the CDR3. V dropped 3 bases and J dropped 0 bases, with 9 bases sitting between them. The germline CDR1 and CDR2 sequences are DFQATT and SNEGSKA (reference sequence).

This chain uses TRBV5-1 with TRBJ2-1; TRBD2 matches at 13 bases. V shed 4 bases, J shed 5 bases, and the junction held 6 bases outside the gene matches. The CDR3 consists of 16 residues. Germline V gives CDR1 SGHRS, CDR2 YFSETQ. The CDR3 loop is CASSNRTSGGNNEQFF. CDR3 DNA: TGCGCCAGCAGCAACAGGACTAGCGGGGGAAACAATGAGCAGTTCTTC.